Shown below are 6 T cell receptor beta chains from a single sample sequenced in a study of tumor-infiltrating lymphocytes in localized non-small cell lung cancer. The assay was immunoSEQ multiplex PCR, and TCRdb's table has in-frame clones only and misses some. The sample consists of over 10,000 clones, roughly 80% of them appearing once. The sequenced sample consisted of uninvolved lung tissue not adjacent to the tumor. The receptor set was obtained from a human donor with non-small cell lung cancer.

CDR3 in amino acids: CASSISSNQETQYF. The CDR3 coding sequence is TGTGCCAGTAGTATATCTAGTAACCAAGAGACCCAGTACTTC. This chain joins TRBV19 and TRBJ2-5; D unresolved. Germline lookup yields CDR1 LNHDA and CDR2 SQIVND (reference sequence). This CDR3 region has 14 residues. Trimming removed 2 bases from V and 0 bases from J, with 7 bases in between.

The chain employs TRBV2 and TRBJ2-1; possibly TRBD1 for D (5 bases). The CDR3 has 14 amino acids. The ends were cut back, 7 bases at V and 1 base at J, with 11 bases in the middle. The germline V gene encodes CDR1 SNHLY and CDR2 FYNNEI. The CDR3 sequence: CASNRQSSYNEQFF. The CDR3 nucleotides read TGTGCCAGCAATCGACAGAGTTCCTACAATGAGCAGTTCTTC.

The chain is built from TRBV9 and TRBJ2-7, with 9 bases aligning to TRBD2. The V gene's germline CDR1 is SGDLS and CDR2 YYNGEE. After removal of 1 base from V and 2 bases from J, the junction contained 7 bases not matched to a gene. CDR3 length equals 16 residues. This chain's CDR3 is CASSVRGGASTYEQYF. CDR3 coding DNA: TGTGCCAGCAGCGTACGCGGGGGGGCCTCGACCTACGAGCAGTACTTC. The variable domain in full, with the rest retrieved from reference TRBV9 and TRBJ2-7, is DSGVTQTPKHLITATGQRVTLRCSPRSGDLSVYWYQQSLDQGLQFLIQYYNGEERAKGNILERFSAQQFPDLHSELNLSSLELGDSALYFCASSVRGGASTYEQYFGPGTRLTVT.

The chain combines TRBV5-8 with TRBJ2-1; 9 bases agree with TRBD1. The CDR3 is 13 residues long. Per germline, CDR1 SGHTS and CDR2 YDEGEE. With 4 bases clipped from V and 8 bases from J, the junction kept 4 bases outside the gene matches. The CDR3: CASSRGTGYEQFF. For the CDR3, the DNA is TGTGCCAGCAGCCGAGGGACAGGGTATGAGCAGTTCTTC.

V is TRBV5-4 and J is TRBJ2-5; maybe TRBD2 (5 bases). V was pared by 0 bases and J by 5 bases, with 14 bases between. The CDR3 has 15 amino acids. The germline gives CDR1 SGHNT, CDR2 YYREEE (reference sequence). The CDR3 bases are TGTGCCAGCAGCTTGGGGAGACTCGGCGGGGAGACCCAGTACTTC. It specifies CASSLGRLGGETQYF.

The chain employs TRBV23-1 and TRBJ2-7; D is uncertain. TRBV23-1 is filed as an ORF, its function uncertain. CDR3 size: 15 residues. V lost 4 bases and J lost 0, with 13 bases in between. CDR3 in amino acids: CASSPKKRSSYEQYF. The DNA of the CDR3 is TGCGCCAGCAGTCCGAAGAAAAGGTCCTCCTACGAGCAGTACTTC.